These T cell receptor beta chains were read from a single sample in a study of blood T cell repertoires in COVID-19. Clones were sequenced by immunoSEQ multiplex PCR, and TCRdb holds only the in-frame ones, with some missing. Found here are around 78,000 clones, roughly 89% of them singletons; the top ten hold roughly 1%. The specimen was PBMCs or T cells enriched from blood (not recorded which). The receptor set was obtained from a woman in her fifties or sixties with acute COVID-19. CDR3s include the opening cysteine and the closing phenylalanine or tryptophan. A D gene is named only where the DNA matches it firmly. Some rows mark clone size as missing; the rest say once, few, many or name a class of expanded clone.

d_call j_call clone_size v_call cdr3_length cdr3_aa cdr3_nt
- TRBJ1-1 - TRBV29-1 13 CSVLSRRDTEAFF TGCAGCGTACTATCGCGGCGGGACACTGAAGCTTTCTTT
- TRBJ1-2 - TRBV4-1 15 CASSQGQNTNYGYTF TGCGCCAGCAGCCAAGGTCAAAACACTAACTATGGCTACACCTTC
- TRBJ1-2 once TRBV7-9 13 CASSLVGGRGYTF TGTGCCAGCAGCTTAGTGGGGGGACGTGGCTACACCTTC
- TRBJ1-2 few TRBV6-2/TRBV6-3 14 CASSYGQREGGYTF TGTGCCAGCAGTTACGGTCAACGGGAGGGCGGCTACACCTTC
- TRBJ2-1 - TRBV30 12 CAWSVGGREQFF TGTGCCTGGAGTGTCGGAGGCCGCGAGCAGTTCTTC
- TRBJ2-1 - TRBV24-1 16 CATSDPRLALYNEQFF TGTGCCACCAGTGATCCACGGCTAGCGTTATACAATGAGCAGTTCTTC
TRBD1 TRBJ2-7 - TRBV19 17 CASSKNPPGQTRYEQYF TGTGCCAGTAGTAAAAACCCCCCGGGACAGACCCGCTACGAGCAGTACTTC
- TRBJ2-1 once TRBV2 15 CASRTLGARYNEQFF TGTGCCAGCAGGACCCTGGGAGCACGATACAATGAGCAGTTCTTC
TRBD2 TRBJ2-3 - TRBV11-3 16 CASSLGTGTRQKAQYF TGTGCCAGCAGCTTGGGCACCGGGACTAGACAGAAGGCGCAGTATTTT
- TRBJ2-7 - TRBV4-1 14 CASSQEEGWREQYF TGCGCCAGCAGCCAAGAAGAAGGCTGGAGGGAGCAGTACTTC
- TRBJ1-2 - TRBV27 13 CASSVGANYGYTF TGTGCCAGCAGCGTAGGAGCTAACTATGGCTACACCTTC
TRBD2 TRBJ2-1 - TRBV7-9 15 CASSSAGGLYNEQFF TGTGCCAGCAGCTCAGCGGGAGGACTTTACAATGAGCAGTTCTTC
TRBD1 TRBJ2-4 - TRBV3-1/TRBV3-2 17 CASSQEGTELAKNIQYF TGTGCCAGCAGCCAAGAAGGGACAGAACTAGCCAAAAACATTCAGTACTTC
- TRBJ1-5 once TRBV7-8 15 CASSLLGGDNQPQHF TGTGCCAGCAGCTTACTTGGGGGGGACAATCAGCCCCAGCATTTT
TRBD1 TRBJ1-1 - TRBV5-4 14 CASSYNRGNTEAFF TGTGCCAGCAGCTATAACAGGGGTAACACTGAAGCTTTCTTT
- TRBJ2-7 - TRBV11-3 15 CASSSNSLTSYEQYF TGTGCCAGCAGCTCTAATAGCCTAACCTCCTACGAGCAGTACTTC
TRBD1 TRBJ1-2 - TRBV12-3/TRBV12-4 13 CASSPTGTDGYTF TGTGCCAGCAGCCCGACAGGGACAGATGGCTACACCTTC
- TRBJ2-3 - TRBV7-2 15 CASSLVRLGADTQYF TGTGCCAGCAGCTTAGTTCGACTAGGAGCAGATACGCAGTATTTT
TRBD2 TRBJ2-3 - TRBV10-3 16 CAISDWTSGRTDTQYF TGTGCCATCAGTGATTGGACTAGCGGTCGCACAGATACGCAGTATTTT
- TRBJ2-7 - TRBV7-9 13 CASSRAETYEQYF TGTGCCAGCAGTCGAGCGGAAACCTACGAGCAGTACTTC
- TRBJ1-1 - TRBV5-5 14 CASSALLSITEAFF TGTGCCAGCAGCGCGTTACTGAGCATCACTGAAGCTTTCTTT
- TRBJ1-1 - TRBV19 13 CASRVSVNTEAFF TGTGCCAGTAGAGTTTCGGTGAACACTGAAGCTTTCTTT
TRBD1 TRBJ2-7 - TRBV2 14 CASTRTGYSYEQYF TGTGCCAGCACCCGGACAGGGTATTCCTACGAGCAGTACTTC
TRBD2 TRBJ2-1 - TRBV4-2 16 CASSQERGLAGDEQFF TGTGCCAGCAGCCAAGAGAGGGGACTAGCGGGAGATGAGCAGTTCTTC
TRBD1 TRBJ1-2 - TRBV10-3 14 CAIMGQGTDYGYTF TGTGCCATCATGGGACAGGGGACTGACTATGGCTACACCTTC